What follows describes a single T cell receptor (beta chain). What antigen it recognizes has not been identified. Base qualities are not at hand, and no much larger clone is one base apart. TCRbeta CDR3 regions were amplified from genomic DNA by means of the immunoSEQ Assay, a bias-controlled multiplex PCR. Per the authors' processing: The number of nucleated cells in each sample was estimated by amplification of reference gene primers within the assay. To quantify the absolute abundance of each unique TCRbeta CDR3 rearrangement, sequence reads were collapsed and filtered. Productive Simpson clonality was computed per sample as the square root of Simpson's diversity index over productive rearrangements. In its TCRdb copy, this immuneACCESS table keeps in-frame sequences only and misses some clones. Where compared with another copy, unresolved V genes explain less than half of these, and the others have no known cause. Clonal size and the V and J genes are those of that table, whereas D and trimming came from the DNA. Present in this sample are roughly 250,000 clones, about 90% of which were seen just once. The ten largest clones represent 1.5% to 2% of the sample.

The CDR3 goes from the cysteine to the phenylalanine over 11 residues. CDR3 DNA is the only sequence kept; it has 33 bases, read in frame from the first base. V is reduced by 3 bases and J by 7 bases, leaving a spacing of 7 bases between them. From a lookup of the germline V gene (reference sequence), CDR1 and CDR2 are DFQATT and SNEGSKA. These data originate in a study of blood T cell repertoires in COVID-19 (dated by TCRdb to about 2020). Context from the whole study: Samples covering the acute and convalescent phases of COVID-19 were provided by collaborators in the United States, Italy and Spain. The prospective study material was composed of cDNA or gDNA derived from T cells, B-cell-depleted T cells, or PBMCs. Subjects who had been exposed to COVID-19, were actively infected with it, or had recovered from it provided the deeply sampled blood TCRbeta repertoires that made up the dataset. A freely available public database, intended as a resource for researchers studying the immune response to SARS-CoV-2, is where the repertoires were released. Samples were obtained from the ongoing ImmuneRACE study (first 160 participants) and from about 1,300 subjects provided by 6 global collaborators. Sample metadata almost always included a de-identified subject ID, COVID-19 status, age in years and sex. Where available, HLA class I and class II types were taken from metadata supplied by the sample provider and were not determined by assay-based typing.

General study outcomes and caveats: How much clinical and demographic metadata was included differed by source and by participant, and the metadata was provided uncurated.

Participants in the prospective study were aged about 18 to 100 years, lived in 20 to 25 United States geographic areas, and enrolled through a virtual design. To assign participants to cohorts, the prospective study relied on clinical history that participants themselves reported in a screening survey and a study questionnaire. Recovered participants in ImmuneRACE Cohort 3 were defined as having two consecutive negative NP/OP PCR tests, clearance from a healthcare professional, or resolution of symptoms. In the prospective study, mobile phlebotomists collected whole blood, serum and a nasopharyngeal or oropharyngeal swab from each participant. Participants in the prospective study had the option to provide additional blood draws and questionnaires over a roughly two-month period. Prospective study blood samples were shipped either frozen or at room temperature before DNA extraction.

What was sequenced was PBMCs or T cells enriched from blood (not recorded which). The receptor comes from a woman between 18 and 29 years old who had recovered from COVID-19. The chain joins TRBV20-1 to TRBJ1-5, with an unclear D gene assignment. The CDR3 reads CSARYQQPQHF. The base sequence is TGCAGTGCTAGGTACCAGCAGCCCCAGCATTTT.